The rows below give T cell receptor beta chains drawn from one sample of a study of blood T cell repertoires in COVID-19. Clones were read by immunoSEQ multiplex PCR, and TCRdb kept only the in-frame ones, dropping some. The table records about 200,000 clones, 75% to 90% of them present only once. Sequenced sample: peripheral blood. The receptor source for this set is a woman between 40 and 55 years old with acute or convalescent COVID-19. Each CDR3 is given with its conserved first and last residue. Each record gives: J gene, V gene, CDR3 length, clone size, D gene, CDR3 DNA, CDR3 protein. D genes are given only for firm matches. Size is stated for part of the rows, as once, few or many counts, or as a class when the clone is expanded.

j_call: TRBJ2-3; v_call: TRBV6-5; cdr3_length: 14; clone_size: NA; d_call: TRBD2; cdr3_nt: TGTGCCAGCGATTGGCGGGGGGCGGGGGATACGCAGTATTTT; cdr3_aa: CASDWRGAGDTQYF
j_call: TRBJ1-2; v_call: TRBV4-1; cdr3_length: 13; clone_size: once; d_call: NA; cdr3_nt: TGCGCCAGCAGCCCCGGACAGTACTATGGCTACACCTTC; cdr3_aa: CASSPGQYYGYTF
j_call: TRBJ1-2; v_call: TRBV12-5; cdr3_length: 11; clone_size: NA; d_call: TRBD1; cdr3_nt: TGTGCTAGTGGCACCTTAGGGACAGCCCTCTTC; cdr3_aa: CASGTLGTALF
j_call: TRBJ1-2; v_call: TRBV12-3/TRBV12-4; cdr3_length: 12; clone_size: NA; d_call: NA; cdr3_nt: TGTGCCAGCGGGGGAGGGCGATCCTACCACACCTTC; cdr3_aa: CASGGGRSYHTF
j_call: TRBJ1-5; v_call: TRBV19; cdr3_length: 16; clone_size: once; d_call: TRBD1; cdr3_nt: TGTGCCAGTAGCTTTACCGGGACAGGGGGGAATCAGCCCCAGCATTTT; cdr3_aa: CASSFTGTGGNQPQHF
j_call: TRBJ1-1; v_call: TRBV12-3/TRBV12-4; cdr3_length: 13; clone_size: NA; d_call: NA; cdr3_nt: TGTGCCAGCAGAGTACTGGCGACACCTGAAGCTTTCTTT; cdr3_aa: CASRVLATPEAFF
j_call: TRBJ2-5; v_call: TRBV30; cdr3_length: 15; clone_size: NA; d_call: NA; cdr3_nt: TGTGCCTGGAGTGTAGGTCTCTCGGGAAAAGAGACCCAGTACTTC; cdr3_aa: CAWSVGLSGKETQYF
j_call: TRBJ2-2; v_call: TRBV7-2; cdr3_length: 14; clone_size: NA; d_call: TRBD2; cdr3_nt: TGTGCCAGCAGCGTTGGGACTAGCTCCGGGGAGCTGTTTTTT; cdr3_aa: CASSVGTSSGELFF
j_call: TRBJ1-1; v_call: TRBV18; cdr3_length: 16; clone_size: NA; d_call: TRBD1; cdr3_nt: TGTGCCAGCTCACCAAACAGGGGGAGGATGAACACTGAAGCTTTCTTT; cdr3_aa: CASSPNRGRMNTEAFF
j_call: TRBJ2-3; v_call: TRBV4-1; cdr3_length: 16; clone_size: few; d_call: TRBD2; cdr3_nt: TGCGCCAGCAGCCAATTCGCGGGGGGGGGCACAGATACGCAGTATTTT; cdr3_aa: CASSQFAGGGTDTQYF
j_call: TRBJ2-1; v_call: TRBV6-5; cdr3_length: 13; clone_size: NA; d_call: NA; cdr3_nt: TGTGCCAGCAGTCCGACTGCGAACGATGAGCAGTTCTTC; cdr3_aa: CASSPTANDEQFF
j_call: TRBJ2-3; v_call: TRBV3-1/TRBV3-2; cdr3_length: 13; clone_size: NA; d_call: NA; cdr3_nt: TGTGCCAGCAGCCGACAGACCACAGATACGCAGTATTTT; cdr3_aa: CASSRQTTDTQYF
j_call: TRBJ2-5; v_call: TRBV6-5; cdr3_length: 14; clone_size: NA; d_call: NA; cdr3_nt: TGTGCCAGCGACAAACTACTAGCTAGCGAGACCCAGTACTTC; cdr3_aa: CASDKLLASETQYF
j_call: TRBJ1-1; v_call: TRBV6-5; cdr3_length: 12; clone_size: once; d_call: NA; cdr3_nt: TGTGCCAGCAGAAACAGAGACACTGAAGCTTTCTTT; cdr3_aa: CASRNRDTEAFF
j_call: TRBJ1-1; v_call: TRBV27; cdr3_length: 12; clone_size: NA; d_call: NA; cdr3_nt: TGTGCCAGCAGCATCACAGGGACTGAAGCTTTCTTT; cdr3_aa: CASSITGTEAFF
j_call: TRBJ1-2; v_call: TRBV6-6; cdr3_length: 15; clone_size: NA; d_call: TRBD1; cdr3_nt: TGTGCCAGCAGTTCCCTTCGGACAGGGGGCAGGGGCTACACCTTC; cdr3_aa: CASSSLRTGGRGYTF
j_call: TRBJ1-2; v_call: TRBV6-5; cdr3_length: 15; clone_size: NA; d_call: TRBD1; cdr3_nt: TGTGCCAGCAGACCGGGACAGGGAGTTTGGGATGGCTACACCTTC; cdr3_aa: CASRPGQGVWDGYTF
j_call: TRBJ1-2; v_call: TRBV9; cdr3_length: 16; clone_size: NA; d_call: TRBD1; cdr3_nt: TGTGCCAGCAGCGTAGATAGGGGACAGGGTGTGGAGGGCTACACCTTC; cdr3_aa: CASSVDRGQGVEGYTF
j_call: TRBJ1-1; v_call: TRBV6-6; cdr3_length: 14; clone_size: NA; d_call: NA; cdr3_nt: TGTGCCAGCAGTTACTCCAGGGGGAACACTGAAGCTTTCTTT; cdr3_aa: CASSYSRGNTEAFF
j_call: TRBJ2-2; v_call: TRBV11-2; cdr3_length: 16; clone_size: few; d_call: NA; cdr3_nt: TGTGCCACCCCTTGGCAGGCAGGTCAACGGACCGGGGAGCTGTTTTTT; cdr3_aa: CATPWQAGQRTGELFF
j_call: TRBJ1-1; v_call: TRBV10-3; cdr3_length: 13; clone_size: NA; d_call: NA; cdr3_nt: TGTGCCATCAGTAGGGGCGAGTACACTGAAGCTTTCTTT; cdr3_aa: CAISRGEYTEAFF
j_call: TRBJ2-3; v_call: TRBV9; cdr3_length: 16; clone_size: NA; d_call: TRBD2; cdr3_nt: TGTGCCCGCGGGGGGGCCGGCGGGGGGCCCACAGATACGCAGTATTTT; cdr3_aa: CARGGAGGGPTDTQYF
j_call: TRBJ2-1; v_call: TRBV14; cdr3_length: 17; clone_size: NA; d_call: TRBD1; cdr3_nt: TGTGCCAGCAGCCCCAGACAGGGGGCAGGATTATACAATGAGCAGTTCTTC; cdr3_aa: CASSPRQGAGLYNEQFF
j_call: TRBJ2-2; v_call: TRBV4-1; cdr3_length: 16; clone_size: NA; d_call: NA; cdr3_nt: TGCGCCAGCAGCCAAGATCGAGCGGCGAACACCGGGGAGCTGTTTTTT; cdr3_aa: CASSQDRAANTGELFF
j_call: TRBJ1-3; v_call: TRBV6-5; cdr3_length: 16; clone_size: NA; d_call: NA; cdr3_nt: TGTGCCAGCAGTTACAGGGCAGGGCGGGACGGAAACACCATATATTTT; cdr3_aa: CASSYRAGRDGNTIYF
j_call: TRBJ1-1; v_call: TRBV20-1; cdr3_length: 11; clone_size: NA; d_call: NA; cdr3_nt: TGCAGTGGGGTAAGGGGCACTGAAGCTTTCTTT; cdr3_aa: CSGVRGTEAFF
j_call: TRBJ1-2; v_call: TRBV20-1; cdr3_length: 13; clone_size: NA; d_call: NA; cdr3_nt: TGCAGTGCTAGTATCAGGGTTGGCTATGGCTACACCTTC; cdr3_aa: CSASIRVGYGYTF
j_call: TRBJ2-1; v_call: TRBV4-1; cdr3_length: 17; clone_size: NA; d_call: NA; cdr3_nt: TGCGCCAGCAGCCAAGTTGATATGGGCCTCTCCTACAATGAGCAGTTCTTC; cdr3_aa: CASSQVDMGLSYNEQFF
j_call: TRBJ2-3; v_call: TRBV5-1; cdr3_length: 20; clone_size: once; d_call: TRBD2; cdr3_nt: TGCGCCAGCAGCTCCCCCGGGACTAGCGGGGATTTCCTAACCCCAGATACGCAGTATTTT; cdr3_aa: CASSSPGTSGDFLTPDTQYF
j_call: TRBJ1-5; v_call: TRBV5-5; cdr3_length: 15; clone_size: NA; d_call: TRBD1; cdr3_nt: TGTGCCAGCAGCTTGTACAGGGGGATGAATCAGCCCCAGCATTTT; cdr3_aa: CASSLYRGMNQPQHF
j_call: TRBJ2-5; v_call: TRBV10-1; cdr3_length: 16; clone_size: few; d_call: NA; cdr3_nt: TGCGCCAGCAGTGAAGTCAAAGGCAGCGGGCTGGAGACCCAGTACTTC; cdr3_aa: CASSEVKGSGLETQYF
j_call: TRBJ1-1; v_call: TRBV4-1; cdr3_length: 14; clone_size: NA; d_call: TRBD1; cdr3_nt: TGCGCCAGCAGCCAAGACAGGGGGCTAAATGAAGCTTTCTTT; cdr3_aa: CASSQDRGLNEAFF
j_call: TRBJ1-2; v_call: TRBV25-1; cdr3_length: 13; clone_size: NA; d_call: NA; cdr3_nt: TGTGCCAGCAGTGAATATAATGGCAGGAGCTACACCTTC; cdr3_aa: CASSEYNGRSYTF
j_call: TRBJ2-3; v_call: TRBV3-1/TRBV3-2; cdr3_length: 15; clone_size: NA; d_call: TRBD2; cdr3_nt: TGTGCCAGCAGCCCCCTTAGCGGGGGGGGAGATACGCAGTATTTT; cdr3_aa: CASSPLSGGGDTQYF
j_call: TRBJ1-4; v_call: TRBV19; cdr3_length: 15; clone_size: NA; d_call: NA; cdr3_nt: TGTGCCAGTAGCGAAGACGGGATAACTAATGAAAAACTGTTTTTT; cdr3_aa: CASSEDGITNEKLFF
j_call: TRBJ2-3; v_call: TRBV2; cdr3_length: 14; clone_size: NA; d_call: NA; cdr3_nt: TGTGCCAGCAGTGAAGACGGACTGGCAGATACGCAGTATTTT; cdr3_aa: CASSEDGLADTQYF
j_call: TRBJ1-1; v_call: TRBV10-3; cdr3_length: 13; clone_size: NA; d_call: NA; cdr3_nt: TGTGCCATCGGCGAGGGAGTGAACACTGAAGCTTTCTTT; cdr3_aa: CAIGEGVNTEAFF
j_call: TRBJ1-2; v_call: TRBV10-1; cdr3_length: 16; clone_size: NA; d_call: NA; cdr3_nt: TGCGCCAGCAGTGAGTCGAGGAGCAACAACAACTATGGCTACACCTTC; cdr3_aa: CASSESRSNNNYGYTF
j_call: TRBJ1-5; v_call: TRBV6-1; cdr3_length: 15; clone_size: NA; d_call: NA; cdr3_nt: TGTGCCAGCAGTGACGAGTACAGCCGCAATCAGCCCCAGCATTTT; cdr3_aa: CASSDEYSRNQPQHF
j_call: TRBJ1-2; v_call: TRBV30; cdr3_length: 16; clone_size: once; d_call: NA; cdr3_nt: TGTGCCTGGAGTGTTCCCGTGATCCACAGAGGGTATGGCTACACCTTC; cdr3_aa: CAWSVPVIHRGYGYTF
j_call: TRBJ1-1; v_call: TRBV2; cdr3_length: 16; clone_size: NA; d_call: TRBD1; cdr3_nt: TGTGCCAGCAGTCAGACAGGGGGCGGGTCCTGGACTGAAGCTTTCTTT; cdr3_aa: CASSQTGGGSWTEAFF